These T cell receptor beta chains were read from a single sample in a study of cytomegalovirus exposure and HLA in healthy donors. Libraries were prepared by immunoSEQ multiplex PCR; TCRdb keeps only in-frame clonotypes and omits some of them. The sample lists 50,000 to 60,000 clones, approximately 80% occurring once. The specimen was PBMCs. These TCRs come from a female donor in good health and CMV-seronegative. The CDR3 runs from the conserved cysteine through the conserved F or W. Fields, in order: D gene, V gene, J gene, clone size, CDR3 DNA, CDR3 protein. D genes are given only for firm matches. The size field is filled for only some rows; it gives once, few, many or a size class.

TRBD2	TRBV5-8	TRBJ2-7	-	TGTGCCAGCAGCTTGGCCAGCGGGGGGACCTACGAGCAGTACTTC	CASSLASGGTYEQYF
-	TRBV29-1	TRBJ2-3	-	TGCAGCGTTGACCTGACAGGACCCACAGATACGCAGTATTTT	CSVDLTGPTDTQYF
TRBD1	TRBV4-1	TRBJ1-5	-	TGCGCCAGCAGCACAGGGGATAGCAATCAGCCCCAGCATTTT	CASSTGDSNQPQHF
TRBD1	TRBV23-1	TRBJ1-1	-	TGCGCCAGCAGTCAAGAAACAGGGGGCAGGGACACTGAAGCTTTCTTT	CASSQETGGRDTEAFF
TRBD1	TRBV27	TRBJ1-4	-	TGTGCCAGCAGTTCATACAAGACAGGGGGTGGTGAAAAACTGTTTTTT	CASSSYKTGGGEKLFF
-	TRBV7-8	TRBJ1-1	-	TGTGCCAGCAGCCTCCTGCGGGGGGCGACTGAAGCTTTCTTT	CASSLLRGATEAFF
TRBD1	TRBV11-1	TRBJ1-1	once	TGTGCCAGCAGCTGGGGACAGGGGACAGCTGAAGCTTTCTTT	CASSWGQGTAEAFF
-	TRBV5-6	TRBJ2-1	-	TGTGCCAGCACCATTTCTCTTGCGGGGAATGAGCAGTTCTTC	CASTISLAGNEQFF
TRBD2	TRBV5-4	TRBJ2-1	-	TGTGCCAGCAGCAGTCCCGGGACTAGCTCGAGTGAGCAGTTCTTC	CASSSPGTSSSEQFF
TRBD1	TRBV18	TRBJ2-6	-	TGTGCCAGCTCAGCATTGGGACAGACCCGGGGCAACGTCCTGACTTTC	CASSALGQTRGNVLTF
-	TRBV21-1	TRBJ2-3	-	TGTGCCAGCAGCAAAGAGAAGAGACAGGGATGCACAGATACGCAGTATTTT	CASSKEKRQGCTDTQYF
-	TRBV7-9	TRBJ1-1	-	TGTGCCAGCAGCTTAAGCAACACTGAAGCTTTCTTT	CASSLSNTEAFF